This T cell receptor (beta chain) was sequenced for a study of blood T cells in healthy people across ages. General study points: Since the PBMCs were unsorted, naive and antigen-experienced cells could not be conclusively compared. A roughly linear fall in TCR beta diversity per million T cells was seen with increasing age.

No fewer than 6 micrograms of total RNA were isolated from every sample. V lost 3 bases to trimming and J lost 1 base, with 10 bases between them. Germline V gene data show CDR1 as DFQATT and CDR2 as SNEGSKA (reference sequence). The CDR3 spans 13 residues. This clonotype was counted a few times. Antigen: not known. Then a second PCR, running roughly 7 to 11 cycles, was carried out with a sample-barcoded 5' primer and a J-beta primer mix. TCRdb re-analysed the 5' RACE reads in MiXCR, keeping a single row per CDR3 protein. The sample carries 500,000 to 600,000 distinct CDR3 sequences, about 25% recorded once.

The receptor was isolated from a woman in her 70s in good health. Sequencing was carried out using blood. This rearrangement joins TRBV20-1 to TRBJ2-7; possible D gene TRBD2, 6 bases. In nucleotides, the CDR3 is TGCAGTGCTAGGGAGGGAGCATCCTACGAGCAGTACTTC. Translation gives CSAREGASYEQYF.